These T cell receptor beta chains were read from a single sample in a study of blood T cell repertoires in COVID-19. Method: immunoSEQ multiplex PCR; TCRdb's copy keeps in-frame clones and lacks some. In the table there are more than 250,000 clones, around 90% of which are singletons. Sequencing was carried out using PBMCs or T cells enriched from blood (not recorded which). Receptors originate from a young woman with acute COVID-19. Both conserved end residues are part of each CDR3. Each record gives: D gene, V gene, clone size, J gene, CDR3 DNA, CDR3 protein. D genes are given only for firm matches. Size is stated for part of the rows, as once, few or many counts, or as a class when the clone is expanded.

d_call: TRBD1; v_call: TRBV11-1; clone_size: .; j_call: TRBJ2-5; cdr3_nt: TGTGCCAGCAAAAAGTCCCGGGACAGGGACGAGACCCAGTACTTC; cdr3_aa: CASKKSRDRDETQYF
d_call: .; v_call: TRBV19; clone_size: .; j_call: TRBJ1-1; cdr3_nt: TGTGCCAGTAGTGGGGAACAGGGACGGAACACTGAAGCTTTCTTT; cdr3_aa: CASSGEQGRNTEAFF
d_call: .; v_call: TRBV28; clone_size: .; j_call: TRBJ1-5; cdr3_nt: TGTGCCAGCAGTTTGTACAGACGCAATCAGCCCCAGCATTTT; cdr3_aa: CASSLYRRNQPQHF
d_call: .; v_call: TRBV10-3; clone_size: .; j_call: TRBJ2-3; cdr3_nt: TGTGCCATCCAGTCAGGATCCCGCACAGATACGCAGTATTTT; cdr3_aa: CAIQSGSRTDTQYF
d_call: TRBD2; v_call: TRBV4-2; clone_size: .; j_call: TRBJ2-1; cdr3_nt: TGTGCCACCGAGGAGGGGACTAGCGGCTACAATGAGCAGTTCTTC; cdr3_aa: CATEEGTSGYNEQFF
d_call: TRBD1; v_call: TRBV28; clone_size: .; j_call: TRBJ2-7; cdr3_nt: TGTGCCAGCAGTGGAACAGGGGACCCCTCCTACGAGCAGTACTTC; cdr3_aa: CASSGTGDPSYEQYF
d_call: TRBD1; v_call: TRBV15; clone_size: once; j_call: TRBJ1-1; cdr3_nt: TGTGCCACCAGCAGACCCGACAGGGGGCGCGGTGAAGCTTTCTTT; cdr3_aa: CATSRPDRGRGEAFF
d_call: .; v_call: TRBV2; clone_size: .; j_call: TRBJ1-1; cdr3_nt: TGTGCCAGCAGTGATCCCTTGAACACTGAAGCTTTCTTT; cdr3_aa: CASSDPLNTEAFF
d_call: .; v_call: TRBV30; clone_size: .; j_call: TRBJ2-2; cdr3_nt: TGTGCCTGGGGATCGGATGGGGGGGCCAAGACTAGGATCCCCGGGGAGCTGTTTTTT; cdr3_aa: CAWGSDGGAKTRIPGELFF
d_call: TRBD1; v_call: TRBV6-6; clone_size: .; j_call: TRBJ2-5; cdr3_nt: TGTGCCAGCAGTTACTTCGGGACAGGGCAAGAGACCCAGTACTTC; cdr3_aa: CASSYFGTGQETQYF
d_call: .; v_call: TRBV5-5; clone_size: .; j_call: TRBJ1-5; cdr3_nt: TGTGCCAGCAGTTTATCCGGGACACGTAATCAGCCCCAGCATTTT; cdr3_aa: CASSLSGTRNQPQHF
d_call: .; v_call: TRBV4-3; clone_size: .; j_call: TRBJ1-1; cdr3_nt: TGCGCCAGCAGACCCCGGGCGGGGATGAACACTGAAGCTTTCTTT; cdr3_aa: CASRPRAGMNTEAFF
d_call: .; v_call: TRBV29-1; clone_size: .; j_call: TRBJ1-1; cdr3_nt: TGCAGCGTTAAAACAGGGAACACTGAAGCTTTCTTT; cdr3_aa: CSVKTGNTEAFF
d_call: TRBD1; v_call: TRBV6-2/TRBV6-3; clone_size: .; j_call: TRBJ2-7; cdr3_nt: TGTGCCAGCAGTCTAAGATCGGACAGGGGACTCCAAGAGCAGTACTTC; cdr3_aa: CASSLRSDRGLQEQYF
d_call: .; v_call: TRBV23-1; clone_size: .; j_call: TRBJ1-5; cdr3_nt: TGCGCCAGCAGTCAGGGCAGGCAGCCCCAGCATTTT; cdr3_aa: CASSQGRQPQHF
d_call: .; v_call: TRBV7-6; clone_size: .; j_call: TRBJ2-7; cdr3_nt: TGTGCCAGCAGCTTAGGCACAGGGATGGCCCCCTACGAGCAGTACTTC; cdr3_aa: CASSLGTGMAPYEQYF
d_call: TRBD2; v_call: TRBV5-1; clone_size: .; j_call: TRBJ2-7; cdr3_nt: TGCGCCAGCAGCTTGGGTTTAGGGCGGGAGTTCTACGAGCAGTACTTC; cdr3_aa: CASSLGLGREFYEQYF
d_call: TRBD1; v_call: TRBV9; clone_size: .; j_call: TRBJ2-6; cdr3_nt: TGTGCCAGCAGCTCAGCCGGGACAGTGGGCTCTGGGGCCAACGTCCTGACTTTC; cdr3_aa: CASSSAGTVGSGANVLTF
d_call: TRBD1; v_call: TRBV6-5; clone_size: .; j_call: TRBJ2-1; cdr3_nt: TGTGCCAGCTCGGTACAACAGGGGGTCAATGAGCAGTTCTTC; cdr3_aa: CASSVQQGVNEQFF
d_call: .; v_call: TRBV18; clone_size: few; j_call: TRBJ1-6; cdr3_nt: TGTGCCAGCTCACCACCCATTTCTGCCGGGGCCTATAATTCACCCCTCCACTTT; cdr3_aa: CASSPPISAGAYNSPLHF
d_call: .; v_call: TRBV11-2; clone_size: .; j_call: TRBJ2-1; cdr3_nt: TGTGCCAGCAGCTTTGTTGACATTAACCTTCACCATGAGCAGTTCTTC; cdr3_aa: CASSFVDINLHHEQFF
d_call: TRBD2; v_call: TRBV5-1; clone_size: once; j_call: TRBJ2-7; cdr3_nt: TGCGCCAGCAGCTCCGCTAGCGGGAGTTACGAGCAGTACTTC; cdr3_aa: CASSSASGSYEQYF
d_call: .; v_call: TRBV7-2; clone_size: .; j_call: TRBJ2-7; cdr3_nt: TGTGCCAGCAGCTTGTCTATTTCCTACGAGCAGTACTTC; cdr3_aa: CASSLSISYEQYF
d_call: .; v_call: TRBV14; clone_size: .; j_call: TRBJ1-1; cdr3_nt: TGTGCCAGCAGCTCTCAGATGAACACTGAAGCTTTCTTT; cdr3_aa: CASSSQMNTEAFF
d_call: TRBD1; v_call: TRBV11-2; clone_size: .; j_call: TRBJ1-2; cdr3_nt: TGTGCCAGCAGCACTCAACCAGGGGGCCCCTATGGCTACACCTTC; cdr3_aa: CASSTQPGGPYGYTF
d_call: .; v_call: TRBV12-5; clone_size: .; j_call: TRBJ2-5; cdr3_nt: TGTGCTAGTGGTTTGGTAACCAGCGCGGCCCAAGAGACCCAGTACTTC; cdr3_aa: CASGLVTSAAQETQYF
d_call: .; v_call: TRBV27; clone_size: .; j_call: TRBJ1-5; cdr3_nt: TGTGCCAGCAGTTTATTTTTCGGGCGGGCAGGGGTAGACCAGCCCCAGCATTTT; cdr3_aa: CASSLFFGRAGVDQPQHF
d_call: TRBD1; v_call: TRBV4-1; clone_size: .; j_call: TRBJ2-7; cdr3_nt: TGCGCCAGCAGCCAACTACCGGGACAGGGGGTCTACGAGCAGTACTTC; cdr3_aa: CASSQLPGQGVYEQYF
d_call: .; v_call: TRBV27; clone_size: few; j_call: TRBJ2-7; cdr3_nt: TGTGCCAGCAGTCGGGGTAGCACACTCTACGAGCAGTACTTC; cdr3_aa: CASSRGSTLYEQYF
d_call: .; v_call: TRBV5-4; clone_size: .; j_call: TRBJ2-7; cdr3_nt: TGTGCCAGCAGCATGACCGGGACACTCCAAACCTACGAGCAGTACTTC; cdr3_aa: CASSMTGTLQTYEQYF
d_call: .; v_call: TRBV29-1; clone_size: .; j_call: TRBJ2-7; cdr3_nt: TGCAGCGTTGAAACGGGGTCTACCTACGAGCAGTACTTC; cdr3_aa: CSVETGSTYEQYF
d_call: TRBD1; v_call: TRBV6-5; clone_size: .; j_call: TRBJ1-3; cdr3_nt: TGTGCCAGCAGGGACAGGAGGGGAAACACCATATATTTT; cdr3_aa: CASRDRRGNTIYF
d_call: TRBD2; v_call: TRBV28; clone_size: .; j_call: TRBJ2-7; cdr3_nt: TGTGCCAGCAGACCGACCGGGACTAGCGGGCCTTACGAGCAGTACTTC; cdr3_aa: CASRPTGTSGPYEQYF
d_call: TRBD2; v_call: TRBV19; clone_size: .; j_call: TRBJ2-3; cdr3_nt: TGTGCCAGTGCAAGCGGGGACACAGATACGCAGTATTTT; cdr3_aa: CASASGDTDTQYF
d_call: .; v_call: TRBV10-1; clone_size: medium-sized; j_call: TRBJ1-6; cdr3_nt: TGCGCCAGCAGTACAGGGTTCCGGGACGGATATAATTCACCCCTCCACTTT; cdr3_aa: CASSTGFRDGYNSPLHF
d_call: .; v_call: TRBV12-3/TRBV12-4; clone_size: .; j_call: TRBJ2-2; cdr3_nt: TGTGCCAGCAGTTTACTCGGGAACGGGGAGCTGTTTTTT; cdr3_aa: CASSLLGNGELFF
d_call: .; v_call: TRBV6-5; clone_size: .; j_call: TRBJ2-7; cdr3_nt: TGTGCCAGCAGTTACTCGAGGGGGACGGCCTACGAGCAGTACTTC; cdr3_aa: CASSYSRGTAYEQYF
d_call: .; v_call: TRBV28; clone_size: once; j_call: TRBJ2-7; cdr3_nt: TGTGCCAGCAGTTTCACAGGGACCTACGAGCAGTACTTC; cdr3_aa: CASSFTGTYEQYF
d_call: TRBD1; v_call: TRBV15; clone_size: .; j_call: TRBJ2-2; cdr3_nt: TGTGCCACCAGCTGGACAGGGAACACCGGGGAGCTGTTTTTT; cdr3_aa: CATSWTGNTGELFF
d_call: TRBD2; v_call: TRBV19; clone_size: .; j_call: TRBJ2-7; cdr3_nt: TGTGCCAGTAGTCCTGGGACTAGCGCCAACTACGAGCAGTACTTC; cdr3_aa: CASSPGTSANYEQYF
d_call: TRBD2; v_call: TRBV2; clone_size: .; j_call: TRBJ2-7; cdr3_nt: TGTGCCACCACTTGGGGGGGAGCCTACGAGCAGTACTTC; cdr3_aa: CATTWGGAYEQYF
d_call: .; v_call: TRBV5-1; clone_size: .; j_call: TRBJ2-7; cdr3_nt: TGCGCCAGCAGCACGGGACATACCTACGAGCAGTACTTC; cdr3_aa: CASSTGHTYEQYF
d_call: .; v_call: TRBV6-5; clone_size: .; j_call: TRBJ1-1; cdr3_nt: TGTGCCAGCAGAGGGGAGGCCGGAAATGAAGCTTTCTTT; cdr3_aa: CASRGEAGNEAFF
d_call: .; v_call: TRBV25-1; clone_size: .; j_call: TRBJ1-2; cdr3_nt: TGTGCCAGCAGTGTAGCAGGGCATGGCTACACCTTC; cdr3_aa: CASSVAGHGYTF
d_call: TRBD1; v_call: TRBV2; clone_size: .; j_call: TRBJ1-2; cdr3_nt: TGTGCCAGCAGCCCTACAGGGGCCTGGGACTATGGCTACACCTTC; cdr3_aa: CASSPTGAWDYGYTF
d_call: TRBD2; v_call: TRBV28; clone_size: once; j_call: TRBJ2-7; cdr3_nt: TGTGCCAGCAAAATTGCGGGGGGGTACTACGAGCAGTACTTC; cdr3_aa: CASKIAGGYYEQYF
d_call: TRBD1; v_call: TRBV12-5; clone_size: .; j_call: TRBJ2-1; cdr3_nt: TGTGCTAGTGGTTTAGGACAGGGGGCAGGCAATGAGCAGTTCTTC; cdr3_aa: CASGLGQGAGNEQFF
d_call: .; v_call: TRBV27; clone_size: .; j_call: TRBJ1-4; cdr3_nt: TGTGCCAGCAGTCTCTTCCTTAATGAAAAACTGTTTTTT; cdr3_aa: CASSLFLNEKLFF